The text below deals with one TCR beta chain. Antigen specificity is unknown. The sample comes from a study of shared clonotypes between healthy human individuals. Overall study findings and caveats: The sampled material consisted only of blood, and tissue repertoires are likely to differ. Of the naive CD4 clonotypes, around 4.8% were shared across several donors.

This CDR3 is built from 17 residues. Germline assignment: CDR1 SQVTM and CDR2 ANQGSEA. The V gene lost 2 bases and the J gene lost 5 bases, with 24 bases spanning the gap. This table comes from immunoSEQ multiplex PCR, and its TCRdb copy is limited to in-frame clones, with some not included. The table records 550,000 to 800,000 clones, 90% of them present only once. The chain combines TRBV29-1 with TRBJ2-5; D call uncertain. The sequence was collected from a man in his late teens or twenties in good health. Some clones in this sample may be carry-over from other donors' samples. The sample taken for sequencing was memory CD8+ T cells from PBMCs. Stated subset: CD45RO+ cells pooled with CCR7-negative TemRA cells. The CDR3 spells CSVESTSLGLGRETQYF. Written as DNA, the CDR3 is TGCAGCGTTGAATCGACGTCCCTGGGCCTGGGTCGTGAGACCCAGTACTTC.